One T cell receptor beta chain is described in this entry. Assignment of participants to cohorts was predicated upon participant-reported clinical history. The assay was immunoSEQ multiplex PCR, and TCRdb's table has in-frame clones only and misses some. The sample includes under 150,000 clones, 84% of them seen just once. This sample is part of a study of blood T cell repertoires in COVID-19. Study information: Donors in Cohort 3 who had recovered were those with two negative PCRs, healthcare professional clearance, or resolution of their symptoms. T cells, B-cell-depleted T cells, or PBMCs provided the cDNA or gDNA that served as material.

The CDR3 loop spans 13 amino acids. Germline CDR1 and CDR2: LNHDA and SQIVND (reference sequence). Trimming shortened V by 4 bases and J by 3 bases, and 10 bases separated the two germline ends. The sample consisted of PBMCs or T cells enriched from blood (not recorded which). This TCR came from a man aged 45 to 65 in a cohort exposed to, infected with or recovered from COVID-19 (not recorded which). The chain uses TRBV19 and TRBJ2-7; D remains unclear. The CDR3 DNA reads TGTGCCAGTAGTAAAGACGAGGTCTACGAGCAGTACTTC. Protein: CASSKDEVYEQYF.